This is a list of T cell receptor beta chains from one sample in a study of T cells in localized non-small cell lung cancer. Here immunoSEQ multiplex PCR was the method, and the copy in TCRdb shows in-frame clones only, minus some. The sample holds more than 30,000 clones, 86% seen once. Sequenced here: peripheral blood, sampled before any cancer treatment. Every receptor here comes from a male donor aged 60 or older with stage III lung adenocarcinoma. Both conserved end residues are part of each CDR3. Fields, in order: V gene, J gene, CDR3 protein.

TRBV4-2	TRBJ1-1	CASSPSSPGTEAFF
TRBV7-2	TRBJ2-2	CASSLRTGDTGELFF
TRBV7-2	TRBJ2-4	CASSLAGIGTAKNIQYF
TRBV11-2	TRBJ1-4	CASSLTTNQEKLFF
TRBV28	TRBJ1-1	CASSSPTTEAFF
TRBV19	TRBJ1-5	CASSETGPKAAEPQHF
TRBV11-2	TRBJ2-1	CASSFSLGGNEQFF
TRBV10-3	TRBJ1-5	CAITGQYNQPQHF
TRBV2	TRBJ1-5	CASRWEGARNQPQHF
TRBV6-5	TRBJ1-1	CASSRPGQPEAFF
TRBV9	TRBJ2-2	CASSVGMGTGELFF
TRBV29-1	TRBJ2-7	CSDRGLSSYEQYF
TRBV6-1	TRBJ2-5	CASSESSGQETQYF
TRBV29-1	TRBJ2-1	CSVSGTAYNEQFF
TRBV9	TRBJ1-3	CASSVDGTGVSGNTIYF
TRBV6-1	TRBJ2-7	CASSEDTPPPYEQYF
TRBV4-1	TRBJ2-7	CASSQGTGGSSYEQYF
TRBV7-9	TRBJ1-2	CASTGDRGNYGYTF
TRBV7-6	TRBJ2-7	CASSTPGQGYYEQYF
TRBV28	TRBJ2-1	CASSRPGQGRQFF
TRBV7-7	TRBJ2-5	CASSPLGGLETQYF
TRBV11-2	TRBJ2-7	CASSSPMTAYEQYF
TRBV6-1	TRBJ1-5	CASSENWALINSNQPQHF